Below, one T cell receptor beta chain is given with its context. Its antigen is not identified. This specimen comes from a study of beta chain features in type 1 diabetes. General observations from the study: With patients and controls alike, PCR might favor shorter templates to an equal degree.

The entirety of the isolated RNA underwent reverse transcription, so expressed TCRB transcripts were sequenced. Sequencing was performed with immunoSEQ multiplex PCR; in TCRdb, only in-frame clones are kept and a portion is missing. Of fewer than 400,000 clones in the sample, 7.5% to 9% were seen once. This CDR3 is built from 16 residues. Germline V lookup: CDR1 MGHDK, CDR2 SYGVNS. V was pared by 2 bases and J by 7 bases, with 17 bases between. The TCR comes from a woman aged 18-35 years in good health. Sequencing used central memory CD4+ T cells from blood. The chain carries TRBV25-1 and TRBJ2-2, with a weak D call TRBD2 (6 bases). CDR3 region: CASSEGGGLRLGELFF. CDR3 sequence (DNA): TGTGCCAGCAGTGAAGGGGGAGGCCTGCGGCTCGGGGAGCTGTTTTTT.